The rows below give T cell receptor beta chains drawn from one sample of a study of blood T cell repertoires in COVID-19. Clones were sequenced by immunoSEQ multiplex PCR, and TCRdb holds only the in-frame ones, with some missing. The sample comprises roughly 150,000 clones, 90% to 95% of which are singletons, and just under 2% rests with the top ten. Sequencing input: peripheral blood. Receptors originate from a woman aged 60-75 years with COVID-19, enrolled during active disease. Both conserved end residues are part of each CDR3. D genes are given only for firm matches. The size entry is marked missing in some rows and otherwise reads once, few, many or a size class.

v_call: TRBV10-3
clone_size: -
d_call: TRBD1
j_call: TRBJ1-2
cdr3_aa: CAISPGQGREGYTF
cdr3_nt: TGTGCCATCAGTCCGGGACAGGGGAGGGAGGGCTACACCTTC

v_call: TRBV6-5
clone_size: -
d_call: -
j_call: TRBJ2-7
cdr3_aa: CASSYSERVEQYF
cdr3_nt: TGTGCCAGCAGTTACTCGGAACGGGTCGAGCAGTACTTC

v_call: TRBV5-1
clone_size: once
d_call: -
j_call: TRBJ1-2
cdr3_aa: CASSNGLRQDGGYTF
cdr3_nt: TGCGCCAGCAGCAACGGGTTGAGACAGGATGGTGGCTACACCTTC

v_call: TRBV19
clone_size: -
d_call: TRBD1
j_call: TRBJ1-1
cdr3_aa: CASSIGTGGASMNTEAFF
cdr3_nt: TGTGCCAGTAGTATAGGGACAGGGGGGGCCTCCATGAACACTGAAGCTTTCTTT

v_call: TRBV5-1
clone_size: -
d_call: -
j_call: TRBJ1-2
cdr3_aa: CASSLTDSGNYGYTF
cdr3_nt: TGCGCCAGCAGCTTGACCGACTCGGGTAACTATGGCTACACCTTC

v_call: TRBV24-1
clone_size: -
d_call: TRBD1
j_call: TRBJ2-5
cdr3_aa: CATSRGRGETQYF
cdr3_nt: TGTGCCACCTCCAGGGGGAGAGGAGAGACCCAGTACTTC

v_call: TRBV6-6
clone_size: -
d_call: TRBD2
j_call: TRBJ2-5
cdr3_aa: CASARGYQETQYF
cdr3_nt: TGTGCCAGCGCGCGGGGGTACCAAGAGACCCAGTACTTC

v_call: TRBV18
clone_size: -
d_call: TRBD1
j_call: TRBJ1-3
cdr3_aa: CASSPPGQRFSGNTIYF
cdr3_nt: TGTGCCAGCTCACCACCGGGACAGCGCTTCTCTGGAAACACCATATATTTT

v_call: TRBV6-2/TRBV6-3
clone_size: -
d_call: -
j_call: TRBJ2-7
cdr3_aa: CASSRVTYEQYF
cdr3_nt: TGTGCCAGCAGCCGAGTTACCTACGAGCAGTACTTC

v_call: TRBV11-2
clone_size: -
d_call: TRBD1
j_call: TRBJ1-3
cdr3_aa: CASSSTGQGKILSGNTIYF
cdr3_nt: TGTGCCAGCAGTTCTACGGGACAGGGTAAAATCTTGTCTGGAAACACCATATATTTT

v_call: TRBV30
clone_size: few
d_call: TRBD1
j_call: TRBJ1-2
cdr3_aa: CAWSVPGQGYNYGYTF
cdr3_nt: TGTGCCTGGAGTGTCCCCGGACAGGGATATAACTATGGCTACACCTTC

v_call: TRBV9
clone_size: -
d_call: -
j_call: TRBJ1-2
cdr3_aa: CASSVATARGGYTF
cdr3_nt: TGTGCCAGCAGCGTAGCTACAGCCCGGGGTGGCTACACCTTC

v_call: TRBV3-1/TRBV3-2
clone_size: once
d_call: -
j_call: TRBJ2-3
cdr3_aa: CASSQGQGTDTQYF
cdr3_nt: TGTGCCAGCAGCCAAGGACAGGGCACAGATACGCAGTATTTT

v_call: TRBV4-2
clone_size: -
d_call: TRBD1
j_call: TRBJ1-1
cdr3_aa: CASSQGQGWDTEAFF
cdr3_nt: TGTGCCAGCAGCCAGGGACAGGGGTGGGACACTGAAGCTTTCTTT

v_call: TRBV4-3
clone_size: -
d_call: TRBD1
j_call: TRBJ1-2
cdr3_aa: CASSQGDRVSYGYTF
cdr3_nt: TGCGCCAGCAGCCAGGGTGACAGGGTATCTTATGGCTACACCTTC

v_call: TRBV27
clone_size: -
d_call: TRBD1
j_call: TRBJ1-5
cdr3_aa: CASSLTGANQPQHF
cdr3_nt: TGTGCCAGCAGCCTCACAGGGGCCAATCAGCCCCAGCATTTT

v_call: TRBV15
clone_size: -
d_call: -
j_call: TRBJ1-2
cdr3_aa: CATSLSRGYNYGYTF
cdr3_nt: TGTGCCACCAGCCTCTCAAGGGGGTATAACTATGGCTACACCTTC

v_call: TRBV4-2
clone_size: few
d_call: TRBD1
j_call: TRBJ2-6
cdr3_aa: CASSQDQGAGANVLTF
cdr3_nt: TGTGCCAGCAGCCAAGATCAGGGGGCTGGGGCCAACGTCCTGACTTTC